These 24 T cell receptor beta chains were sequenced from one sample in a study of blood T cells in healthy people across ages. The second PCR ran roughly 7 to 12 cycles with a sample-barcoded 5' primer and J-beta primers. One entry per CDR3 protein, called by TCRdb with MiXCR from the 5' RACE reads. The table includes 1.5 million to 2 million distinct CDR3 sequences, about 28% detected once. The sequenced material came from blood. All receptors derive from a woman in her twenties or thirties in good health.

Remarks on this clonotype: The junction and the germline gene differ at one end; a read error may be behind it. This rearrangement joins TRBV9 to TRBJ2-2, with D perhaps TRBD1 or TRBD2 (5 bases each). Germline CDR1 reads SGDLS; CDR2 reads YYNGEE. This CDR3 is built from 18 residues. DNA of the CDR3: TGTGCCAGCAGCGTAGGGGGACCTTCCGCCGTGGACACCGGGGAGCGGTTTTTT. Translating it yields CASSVGGPSAVDTGERFF.

The chain combines TRBV28 with TRBJ1-1; TRBD1 is a possible D gene (5 bases). Looked up from germline, CDR1 is MDHEN and CDR2 is SYDVKM. With 8 bases removed from V and 6 bases from J, the gap between germline ends came to 16 bases. This CDR3 spans 13 amino acids. The CDR3 region has the DNA TGTGCCAGCCGACCCTCAGGGAGGGCTGAAGCTTTCTTT. Amino acid sequence: CASRPSGRAEAFF.

This clonotype appeared many times. V usage is TRBV4-3 and J usage is TRBJ2-7, with D perhaps assigned TRBD1 or TRBD2 (5 bases each). The germline gives CDR1 LGHNA, CDR2 YSLEER. V lost 3 bases to trimming and J lost 3 bases, with 12 bases between them. The length of the CDR3 is 14 residues. As DNA, the CDR3 is TGCGCCAGCAGCCAGATAACTGGGGGCTACGAGCAGTACTTC. Residues: CASSQITGGYEQYF.

This chain connects TRBV7-2 to TRBJ2-4; 14 bases align to TRBD2. CDR3 size: 18 residues. V was clipped by 2 bases and J by 13 bases; unmatched bases: 16. Germline CDR1 and CDR2: SGHTA and FQGNSA. The CDR3 coding sequence is TGTGCCAGCAGCTTAATAAGACTAGCGGGGGGGGGTTACAATGAGCAGTACTTC. Translated, it gives CASSLIRLAGGGYNEQYF.

This clonotype was recorded many times. As DNA, the CDR3 is TGTGCCAGCAGTTTATTAGCGGGACCCTACGAGCAGTACTTC. Translating gives CASSLLAGPYEQYF. The chain couples TRBV7-3 to TRBJ2-7; 8 nucleotides match TRBD2. The V gene's germline CDR1 is SGHTA and CDR2 FQGTGA. The CDR3 totals 14 residues. V was pared by 6 bases and J by 2 bases, with 6 bases of the junction left unmatched.

This clonotype was observed a handful of times. The CDR3 region has the DNA TGCAGTGCTTCTAATAGCGGGGGGGCGGGAGATACGCAGTATTTT. Its translation is CSASNSGGAGDTQYF. V is TRBV20-1 and J is TRBJ2-3, with 11 bases lining up with TRBD2. Germline CDR1 reads DFQATT; CDR2 reads SNEGSKA (reference sequence). J lost 5 bases, V lost 5 bases, and 9 bases had no gene match. The CDR3 sequence is 15 residues long.

The V call is TRBV9, the J call TRBJ2-7; D possibly uses TRBD1 or TRBD2 (5 bases each). CDR3 size: 13 residues. V was trimmed by 5 bases and J by 0 bases, leaving 9 bases between them. CDR1 is SGDLS and CDR2 is YYNGEE in the germline V gene. The CDR3 sequence: CASSGDHSYEQYF. The CDR3 region has the DNA TGTGCCAGCAGTGGGGACCACTCCTACGAGCAGTACTTC.

The gene calls are TRBV6-5 and TRBJ2-7, with 7 bases identical to TRBD1. The CDR3 has 15 residues. The germline gives CDR1 MNHEY, CDR2 SVGAGI. Trimming cost V 6 bases and J 3 bases; bases outside gene matches: 11. Here the CDR3 DNA reads TGTGCCAGCAGCTTAAACGGACAGGAAGGCTACGAGCAGTACTTC. It encodes CASSLNGQEGYEQYF.

This clonotype was observed at least ten times. CDR3 nucleotides: TGTGCCAGCAGGACAGGGACGGGCAATCAGCCCCAGCATTTT. This codes for CASRTGTGNQPQHF. The rearrangement links TRBV6-5 to TRBJ1-5; TRBD1 matches 7 bases. The CDR3 is 14 residues long. Germline-derived CDR1 and CDR2 are MNHEY and SVGAGI. The junction had 4 bases not matched to a gene; V was cut back by 6 bases and J by 2 bases.

This clonotype showed up many times. The V and J genes are TRBV15 and TRBJ2-7; 7 bases match TRBD1. This CDR3 contains 13 residues. Germline V lookup: CDR1 LNHNV, CDR2 YYDKDF (reference sequence). V lost 1 base, J lost 5 bases, and 2 bases stayed unmatched. The CDR3 DNA reads TGTGCCACCAGCAGAGGGGGGACAGACGAGCAGTACTTC. Translated: CATSRGGTDEQYF.

Details on this clonotype: This probably arose from a read error, given a far larger clone one base away. The V gene is TRBV20-1, the J gene TRBJ2-7; maybe TRBD2 (6 bases). This CDR3 contains 13 residues. Germline V gene lookup returns CDR1 DFQATT and CDR2 SNEGSKA (reference sequence). Trimming left V 0 bases short and J 3 bases short, with 9 bases between. In DNA, the CDR3 is TGCAGTGCTAGAGATCCAGCGGGCTACGAGCAGTACTTC. Translated: CSARDPAGYEQYF.

The CDR3 sequence: CASSAGLYTDTQYF. Written as DNA, the CDR3 is TGTGCCAGCAGTGCGGGACTTTACACAGATACGCAGTATTTT. The chain carries TRBV2 and TRBJ2-3; weak D call: TRBD2 (6 bases). Deletions cut 4 bases from V and 2 bases from J, with 10 bases between. CDR1 is SNHLY, CDR2 FYNNEI, per germline. The CDR3 length is 14 residues.

This clonotype was found many times. The chain employs TRBV7-2 and TRBJ2-4; TRBD2 matches 7 bases. In germline, CDR1 is SGHTA, CDR2 FQGNSA. This CDR3 comprises 15 residues. Losses at the gene ends were 4 bases for V and 4 bases for J; bases not matched to a gene: 7. CDR3 sequence reads: CASSSSGTFKNIQYF. As DNA, the CDR3 is TGTGCCAGCAGCTCGAGCGGGACTTTTAAAAACATTCAGTACTTC.

Only a few counts were recorded for this clonotype. The chain carries TRBV5-1 and TRBJ2-1; the D call may be TRBD1 or TRBD2 (5 bases each). There are 15 residues in the CDR3. The V gene lost 0 bases and the J gene lost 4 bases, with 11 bases spanning the gap. Germline-derived CDR1 and CDR2 are SGHRS and YFSETQ. CDR3 DNA sequence: TGCGCCAGCAGCTTGGAGGGGACGCAATACAATGAGCAGTTCTTC. Its protein is CASSLEGTQYNEQFF.

This clonotype was counted a few times. The chain links TRBV25-1 to TRBJ1-1; 8 positions match TRBD1. This CDR3 has 13 residues. V lost 7 bases and J lost 5; bases outside the gene matches: 6. Germline V gives CDR1 MGHDK, CDR2 SYGVNS. The DNA for the CDR3 is TGTGCCAGCACCAACACAGGGGGGACTGAAGCTTTCTTT. Its protein product is CASTNTGGTEAFF.

The chain is built from TRBV7-6 and TRBJ2-7; D possibly corresponds to TRBD1 (7 bases). Germline CDR1 reads SGHVS; CDR2 reads FNYEAQ. Trimming stripped 11 bases from V and 5 bases from J, with 19 bases between. The CDR3 is 13 amino acids. DNA of the CDR3: TGTGCCGGCCAGGAGGGACAGTTCCACGAGCAGTACTTC. Its translation: CAGQEGQFHEQYF.

This clonotype occurred a few times. The CDR3 nucleotides are TGCAGCGTTCCGTCTTCGGGACAGTGTGGGGGGCAGTACTTC. It translates to CSVPSSGQCGGQYF. The chain has TRBV29-1 and TRBJ2-7; 7 bases fit TRBD1. The CDR3 extends over 14 amino acids. The germline V gene has CDR1 SQVTM and CDR2 ANQGSEA. Trimming removed 5 bases from V and 9 bases from J; junction bases left unmatched: 16.

This clonotype was seen only a few times. The chain joins TRBV6-5 to TRBJ1-1; no clear D gene. Germline lookup yields CDR1 MNHEY and CDR2 SVGAGI. V shed 5 bases and J shed 9 bases, with 16 bases lying between them. The CDR3 runs 13 residues. The CDR3 nucleotides read TGTGCCAGCAGTCCGACGGGCCACCCAAAAGCTTTCTTT. This encodes CASSPTGHPKAFF.

The rearrangement uses TRBV2 and TRBJ1-2; D is ambiguous. Trimming took off 2 bases at V and 6 bases at J, with 10 bases between the two ends. Looked up from germline, CDR1 is SNHLY and CDR2 is FYNNEI. This CDR3 has 13 amino acids. The CDR3 DNA reads TGTGCCAGCAGTGAAACTGTTGGAAATGGCTACACCTTC. Amino acids: CASSETVGNGYTF.

This clonotype turned up a few times. Mismatch with germline at one junction end may stem from a read error. This chain links TRBV12-3 or TRBV12-4 with TRBJ2-5; D is tentatively TRBD1 or TRBD2 (8 bases each). The CDR3 has 14 residues. CDR3 region: CTSSLAGQVETQYF. CDR3 coding DNA: TGTACCAGCAGTTTAGCGGGACAGGTGGAAACCCAGTACTTC.

This chain joins TRBV4-3 and TRBJ1-1; tentatively, D is TRBD1 (5 bases). Germline V gene lookup returns CDR1 LGHNA and CDR2 YSLEER. The CDR3 loop spans 15 amino acids. V was pared by 1 base and J by 1 base, with 10 bases between. The CDR3 spells CASSQGPQGNTEAFF. The CDR3 DNA is TGCGCCAGCAGCCAAGGTCCCCAGGGGAACACTGAAGCTTTCTTT.

V gene TRBV7-4 combines with J gene TRBJ2-5; TRBD2 matches 16 bases. This CDR3 is 18 amino acids long. Germline trimming cut 4 bases from V and 4 bases from J; bases unmatched to any gene: 9. Looked up from germline, CDR1 is SGHVT and CDR2 is SQSDAQ. The CDR3 region has the DNA TGTGCCAGCAGCTCGACCGGGACTAGCGGGGGGGCCTTAGAGACCCAGTACTTC. This sequence encodes CASSSTGTSGGALETQYF.

The genes are TRBV5-4 and TRBJ1-6, with D uncertain. V was pared by 2 bases and J by 9 bases, with 9 bases between. In germline, CDR1 is SGHNT, CDR2 YYREEE (reference sequence). This CDR3 is built from 13 residues. The CDR3 region has the DNA TGTGCCAGCAGCTTCGGGTTAGGTTCACCCCTCCACTTT. Its translation: CASSFGLGSPLHF. Full variable domain (missing parts from reference TRBV5-4 and TRBJ1-6): ETGVTQSPTHLIKTRGQQVTLRCSSQSGHNTVSWYQQALGQGPQFIFQYYREEENGRGNFPPRFSGLQFPNYSSELNVNALELDDSALYLCASSFGLGSPLHFGNGTRLTVT.

This clonotype has a count of ten or more. The V gene is TRBV20-1, the J gene TRBJ2-3; 9 bases are a match to TRBD1. This CDR3 is built from 16 residues. Germline CDR1 reads DFQATT; CDR2 reads SNEGSKA (reference sequence). After removal of 6 bases from V and 4 bases from J, the junction contained 14 bases not matched to a gene. The CDR3 DNA follows: TGCAGTGCCCGAACGACAGGGGGGTCTCAGCCAGATACGCAGTATTTT. Protein product: CSARTTGGSQPDTQYF.